This TCR beta chain is from a study of blood T cell repertoires in COVID-19 (dated by TCRdb to the early 2020s). Context from the whole study: Samples covering the acute and convalescent phases of COVID-19 were provided by collaborators in the United States, Italy and Spain. The prospective study material was composed of cDNA or gDNA derived from T cells, B-cell-depleted T cells, or PBMCs. The dataset comprised deeply sampled blood TCRbeta repertoires from subjects exposed to, actively infected with, or recovered from COVID-19. The repertoires were released in a freely available public database meant as a resource for research on the immune response to SARS-CoV-2. The samples were drawn from two sources: the first 160 participants of the ongoing ImmuneRACE study, and fewer than 1,500 subjects contributed by 6 global collaborators. Sample metadata almost always included a de-identified subject ID, COVID-19 status, age in years and sex. Where HLA class I and class II types were available, the types were taken from metadata supplied by the sample provider, not from assay-based typing.

A note on this clone: Its cognate antigen has yet to be identified. The junction does not match germline at one end; this may be a read error.

The investigation overall reported the following: The amount of clinical and demographic metadata varied by source and participant and was provided uncurated.

Each collaborating institution followed its own protocols to collect whole blood in K2EDTA tubes. For TCRbeta analysis, collaborators shipped samples as frozen whole blood, isolated PBMCs, or DNA extracted from either of those sample types. TCRbeta CDR3 regions were amplified from genomic DNA by means of the immunoSEQ Assay, a bias-controlled multiplex PCR. Under the source paper's analysis protocol: The number of nucleated cells in each sample was estimated from the amplification of reference gene primers within the assay. To quantify the absolute abundance of each unique TCRbeta CDR3 rearrangement, sequence reads were collapsed and filtered. For each sample, productive Simpson clonality was calculated as the square root of Simpson's diversity index across productive rearrangements. TCRdb limited this immuneACCESS table to in-frame rearrangements with V and J called. A share of clones is missing; checked studies link under half to unresolved V genes, and the rest is unexplained. V, J and clone size were drawn from that table, and D and trimming were deduced from the DNA. This sample is represented by approximately 210,000 clones; about 80% of them were singletons. The ten largest clones represent 2.5% of the sample.

The source of this sequence is a woman aged 35 to 49 with active or convalescent COVID-19. Sequencing used peripheral blood.

The base sequence is TGTGCCAGCAGCGAATCATATCGGACAGATCTTGGGGAGCAGTACTTC. It specifies CASSESYRTDLGEQYF. The chain is assembled from TRBV25-1 and TRBJ2-7, with a tentative D gene TRBD1 over 6 matching bases. From the cysteine up to the phenylalanine, the CDR3 has a length of 16 residues. The DNA shown is the 48-base CDR3, in frame from base 1. From a lookup of the germline V gene, CDR1 and CDR2 are MGHDK and SYGVNS.